This paragraph covers one TCR beta chain sequence. This specimen comes from a study of blood T cell repertoires in COVID-19. Study-wide background: The origin of the acute and convalescent COVID-19 samples was the United States, Italy and Spain. Nucleic acid was either cDNA or gDNA, and it came from T cells, B-cell-depleted T cells, or PBMCs.

In the authors' methods: Counts of nucleated cells, estimated from reference gene primer amplification, were obtained. Generated by immunoSEQ multiplex PCR, the TCRdb table keeps only in-frame clones and is missing some. D and trimming were read from the DNA, whereas the V and J calls and clone size are those reported in that table. The sample carries 100,000 or so clones, almost 95% recorded once. V lost 0 bases, J lost 10 bases, and 10 bases lay in between. This CDR3 spans 14 amino acids. From germline, CDR1 is KGHSH and CDR2 LQKENI. The clonotype comes from an older woman with active COVID-19. The chain combines TRBV18 with TRBJ1-6; D gene unclear. The specimen was peripheral blood. In DNA, the CDR3 is TGTGCCAGCTCACCACCAGGGAGAGACTCACCCCTCCACTTT. It codes for CASSPPGRDSPLHF. Using reference TRBV18 and TRBJ1-6 for the parts outside the CDR3, the full variable domain is NAGVMQNPRHLVRRRGQEARLRCSPMKGHSHVYWYRQLPEEGLKFMVYLQKENIIDESGMPKERFSAEFPKEGPSILRIQQVVRGDSAAYFCASSPPGRDSPLHFGNGTRLTVT.